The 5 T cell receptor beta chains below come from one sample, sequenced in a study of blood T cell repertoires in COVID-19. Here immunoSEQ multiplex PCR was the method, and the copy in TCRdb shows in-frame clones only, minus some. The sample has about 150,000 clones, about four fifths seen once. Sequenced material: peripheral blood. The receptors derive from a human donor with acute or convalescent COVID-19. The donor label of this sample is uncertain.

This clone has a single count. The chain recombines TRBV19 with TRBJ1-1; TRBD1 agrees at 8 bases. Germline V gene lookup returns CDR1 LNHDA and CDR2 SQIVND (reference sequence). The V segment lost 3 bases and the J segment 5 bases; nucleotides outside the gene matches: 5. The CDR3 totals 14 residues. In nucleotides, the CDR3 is TGTGCCAGTAGTATTCAGGGGGCCACTACTGAAGCTTTCTTT. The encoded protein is CASSIQGATTEAFF.

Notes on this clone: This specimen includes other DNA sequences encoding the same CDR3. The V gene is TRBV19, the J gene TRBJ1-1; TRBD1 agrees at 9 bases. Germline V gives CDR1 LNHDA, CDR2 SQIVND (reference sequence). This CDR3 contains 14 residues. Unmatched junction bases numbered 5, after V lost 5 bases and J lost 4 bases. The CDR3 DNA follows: TGTGCCAGTAGTCCCGACAGGGGGGGCACTGAAGCTTTCTTT. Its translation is CASSPDRGGTEAFF.

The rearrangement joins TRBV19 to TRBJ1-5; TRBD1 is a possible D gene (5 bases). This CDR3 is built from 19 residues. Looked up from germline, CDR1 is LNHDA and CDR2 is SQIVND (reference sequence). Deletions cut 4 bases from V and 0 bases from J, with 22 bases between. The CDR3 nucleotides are TGTGCCAGTAGTAGGGGTTCAGGGACGGGGGTTTATAGCAATCAGCCCCAGCATTTT. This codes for CASSRGSGTGVYSNQPQHF.

The CDR3 here is CASSYTGGNEKLFF. CDR3 DNA: TGTGCCAGCAGCTACACAGGGGGCAATGAAAAACTGTTTTTT. The rearrangement joins TRBV4-2 to TRBJ1-4, with TRBD1 identical over 9 bases. Germline CDR1 LGHNA, CDR2 YNFKEQ. Trimming removed 5 bases from V and 5 bases from J; junction bases left unmatched: 3. The CDR3 totals 14 residues.

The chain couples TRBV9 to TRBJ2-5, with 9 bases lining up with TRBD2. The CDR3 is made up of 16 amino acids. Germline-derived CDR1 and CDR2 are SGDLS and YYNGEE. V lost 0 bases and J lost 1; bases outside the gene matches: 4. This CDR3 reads CASSVESGGIQETQYF. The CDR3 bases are TGTGCCAGCAGCGTAGAGAGCGGGGGGATCCAAGAGACCCAGTACTTC. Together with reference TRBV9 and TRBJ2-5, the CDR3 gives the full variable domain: DSGVTQTPKHLITATGQRVTLRCSPRSGDLSVYWYQQSLDQGLQFLIQYYNGEERAKGNILERFSAQQFPDLHSELNLSSLELGDSALYFCASSVESGGIQETQYFGPGTRLLVL.